The present T cell receptor beta chain was sequenced within a study of immune cell composition in non-small cell lung cancer. Across the whole study: Lung adenocarcinoma or squamous carcinoma made up most tumours.

The data were produced by immunoSEQ multiplex PCR, yet TCRdb's version contains in-frame clones alone and is incomplete. Of under 2,000 clones listed, approximately 82% are singletons. Study-level findings and limits: Tumour-associated clones >0.5% occurred in 25% to 35% of adenocarcinomas, about 80% of squamous. Lung squamous cell carcinoma tumours had significantly higher top 10 clone scores and productive clonality than lung adenocarcinoma.

Template was genomic DNA from frozen, unsorted single-cell suspensions. On this clone itself: Antigen specificity is unknown.

This CDR3 spans 16 amino acids. Germline CDR1 MNHNY, CDR2 SVGAGI (reference sequence). The ends were cut back, 7 bases at V and 4 bases at J, with 21 bases in the middle. The source is a human donor with non-small cell lung cancer. The chain couples TRBV6-6 to TRBJ2-3; weak D call: TRBD2 (5 bases). The sample consisted of lung tumor tissue. CDR3 coding DNA: TGTGCCAGCACCCCCCCCGGAGGAGGTCGCGCAGATACGCAGTATTTT. Amino acid sequence: CASTPPGGGRADTQYF.